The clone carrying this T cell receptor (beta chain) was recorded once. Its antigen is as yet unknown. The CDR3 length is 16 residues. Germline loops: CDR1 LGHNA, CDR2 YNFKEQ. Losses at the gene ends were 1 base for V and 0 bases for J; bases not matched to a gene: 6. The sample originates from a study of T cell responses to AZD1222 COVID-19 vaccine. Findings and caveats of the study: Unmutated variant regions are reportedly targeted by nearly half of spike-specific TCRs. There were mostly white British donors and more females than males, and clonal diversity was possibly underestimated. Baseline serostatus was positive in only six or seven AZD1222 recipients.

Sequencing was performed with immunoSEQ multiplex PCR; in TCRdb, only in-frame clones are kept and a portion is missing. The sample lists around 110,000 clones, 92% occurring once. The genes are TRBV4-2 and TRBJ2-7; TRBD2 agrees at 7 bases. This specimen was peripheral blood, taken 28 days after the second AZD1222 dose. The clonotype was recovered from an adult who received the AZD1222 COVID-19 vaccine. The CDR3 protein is CASSQVLGGSSYEQYF. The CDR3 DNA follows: TGTGCCAGCAGCCAAGTCCTGGGCGGGAGCTCCTACGAGCAGTACTTC.